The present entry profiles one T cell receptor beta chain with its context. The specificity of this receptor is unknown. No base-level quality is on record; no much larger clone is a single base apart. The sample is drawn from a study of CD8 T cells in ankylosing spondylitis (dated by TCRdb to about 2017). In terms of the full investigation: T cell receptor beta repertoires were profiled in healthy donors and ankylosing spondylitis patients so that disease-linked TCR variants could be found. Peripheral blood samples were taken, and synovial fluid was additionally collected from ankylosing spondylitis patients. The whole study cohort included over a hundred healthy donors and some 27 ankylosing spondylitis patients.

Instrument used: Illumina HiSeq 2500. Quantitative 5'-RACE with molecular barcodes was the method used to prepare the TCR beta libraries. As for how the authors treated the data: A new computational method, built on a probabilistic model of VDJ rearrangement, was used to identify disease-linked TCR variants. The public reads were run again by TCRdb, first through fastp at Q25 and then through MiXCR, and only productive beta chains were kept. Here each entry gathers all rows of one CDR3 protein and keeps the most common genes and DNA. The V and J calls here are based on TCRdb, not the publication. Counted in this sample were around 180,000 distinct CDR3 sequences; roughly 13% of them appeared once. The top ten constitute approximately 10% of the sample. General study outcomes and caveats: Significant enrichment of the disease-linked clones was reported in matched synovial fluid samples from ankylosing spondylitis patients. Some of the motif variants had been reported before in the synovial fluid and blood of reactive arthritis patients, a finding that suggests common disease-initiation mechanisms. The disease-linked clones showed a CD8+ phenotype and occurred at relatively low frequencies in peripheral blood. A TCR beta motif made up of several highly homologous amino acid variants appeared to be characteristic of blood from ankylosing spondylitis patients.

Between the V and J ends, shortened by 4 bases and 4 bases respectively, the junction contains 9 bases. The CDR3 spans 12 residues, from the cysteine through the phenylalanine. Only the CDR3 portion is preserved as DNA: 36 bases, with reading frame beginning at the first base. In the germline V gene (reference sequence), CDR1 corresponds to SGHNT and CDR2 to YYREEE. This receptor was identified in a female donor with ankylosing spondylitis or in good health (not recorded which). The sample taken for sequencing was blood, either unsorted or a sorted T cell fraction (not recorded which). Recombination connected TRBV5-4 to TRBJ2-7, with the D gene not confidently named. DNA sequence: TGTGCCAGCAGCAACTTAGGGTACGAGCAGTACTTC. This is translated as CASSNLGYEQYF.